The rows below give T cell receptor beta chains drawn from one sample of a study of blood T cell repertoires in COVID-19. Method: immunoSEQ multiplex PCR; TCRdb's copy keeps in-frame clones and lacks some. The data hold roughly 160,000 clones, with 80% to 85% observed a single time. Sequenced: peripheral blood. The receptors shown here come from a man aged 70-80 years with active or convalescent COVID-19. Each CDR3 is given with its conserved first and last residue. A D gene is named only where the DNA matches it firmly. The size of a clone is reported for some rows only, either as once, few or many, or as a class for expanded clones.

clone size	D gene	V gene	J gene	CDR3 protein	CDR3 DNA
NA	NA	TRBV28	TRBJ2-2	CASSTMSFNTGELFF	TGTGCCAGCAGTACGATGAGCTTCAACACCGGGGAGCTGTTTTTT
NA	NA	TRBV29-1	TRBJ2-5	CSVERGTQYF	TGCAGCGTTGAAAGGGGCACCCAGTACTTC
NA	NA	TRBV5-4	TRBJ1-6	CASSQANSPLHF	TGTGCCAGCAGCCAGGCAAATTCACCCCTCCACTTT
NA	TRBD1	TRBV19	TRBJ2-1	CASSARQGSYNEQFF	TGTGCCAGTAGTGCCCGACAGGGTTCCTACAATGAGCAGTTCTTC
NA	NA	TRBV29-1	TRBJ1-4	CSVESGLSNEKLFF	TGCAGCGTAGAGTCGGGACTGTCTAATGAAAAACTGTTTTTT
NA	NA	TRBV7-2	TRBJ2-5	CASSLVAWSDQETQYF	TGTGCCAGCAGCTTAGTCGCCTGGTCGGACCAAGAGACCCAGTACTTC
NA	TRBD1	TRBV4-3	TRBJ1-5	CASSQDPQGDRQPQHF	TGCGCCAGCAGCCAAGATCCCCAGGGGGATCGTCAGCCCCAGCATTTT
NA	TRBD2	TRBV18	TRBJ2-7	CASSPASGSPYEQYF	TGTGCCAGCTCACCGGCTAGCGGGAGCCCCTACGAGCAGTACTTC
NA	TRBD2	TRBV6-6	TRBJ2-1	CASRSGTHEQFF	TGTGCCAGCAGAAGCGGGACCCATGAGCAGTTCTTC
NA	NA	TRBV6-5	TRBJ2-1	CASSSSLLDFYNEQFF	TGTGCCAGCAGTTCTTCTCTACTAGATTTTTACAATGAGCAGTTCTTC
few	NA	TRBV7-3	TRBJ1-1	CASSSTGPNTEAFF	TGTGCCAGCAGCTCGACAGGACCGAACACTGAAGCTTTCTTT
NA	TRBD1	TRBV5-1	TRBJ2-2	CASSRQGAPGTGELFF	TGCGCCAGCAGCCGGCAGGGGGCCCCGGGGACCGGGGAGCTGTTTTTT
many	NA	TRBV30	TRBJ2-3	CAWSVRDTDTQYF	TGTGCCTGGAGTGTGCGGGACACAGATACGCAGTATTTT
NA	NA	TRBV28	TRBJ2-3	CASSFEEGTQYF	TGTGCCAGCAGTTTCGAGGAGGGTACGCAGTATTTT
NA	NA	TRBV29-1	TRBJ1-4	CSAFAGHREKLFF	TGCAGCGCGTTTGCGGGTCACAGAGAAAAACTGTTTTTT
NA	TRBD1	TRBV9	TRBJ2-5	CASSVEGTGTGEQETQYF	TGTGCCAGCAGCGTAGAAGGAACCGGGACAGGGGAGCAAGAGACCCAGTACTTC
NA	NA	TRBV3-1/TRBV3-2	TRBJ1-2	CASSQDPGYGYTF	TGTGCCAGCAGCCAAGATCCAGGGTATGGCTACACCTTC
NA	TRBD1	TRBV5-1	TRBJ1-1	CASSVQGTTEAFF	TGCGCCAGCAGCGTACAGGGGACTACTGAAGCTTTCTTT
NA	TRBD1	TRBV28	TRBJ1-2	CASGLTGDSDGYTF	TGTGCCAGCGGATTGACAGGGGATTCGGATGGCTACACCTTC
NA	TRBD2	TRBV6-1	TRBJ2-1	CASSEGGGGSSYNEQFF	TGTGCCAGCAGTGAAGGGGGCGGGGGGAGCTCCTACAATGAGCAGTTCTTC
NA	TRBD2	TRBV2	TRBJ2-1	CASSGLAGRSYNEQFF	TGTGCCAGCAGTGGACTAGCGGGGCGCTCCTACAATGAGCAGTTCTTC
few	NA	TRBV2	TRBJ1-2	CASSYGQNYGYTF	TGTGCCAGCAGCTATGGACAGAACTATGGCTACACCTTC
NA	NA	TRBV4-1	TRBJ2-2	CASSRIKATVNTGELFF	TGCGCCAGCAGCCGGATTAAGGCGACAGTGAACACCGGGGAGCTGTTTTTT
NA	TRBD2	TRBV5-4	TRBJ2-7	CASSAWTSGRGEQYF	TGTGCCAGCAGCGCCTGGACTAGCGGGAGAGGTGAGCAGTACTTC
NA	TRBD1	TRBV5-1	TRBJ2-5	CASSHHRQGGKETQYF	TGCGCCAGCAGCCATCACCGACAGGGGGGAAAAGAGACCCAGTACTTC
NA	NA	TRBV18	TRBJ2-7	CASSPSRQRKGNEQYF	TGTGCCAGCTCACCCTCAAGGCAGCGGAAGGGCAACGAGCAGTACTTC